The clone carrying this T cell receptor (beta chain) occurred a few times. Its cognate antigen is unknown. This record comes from a study of regulatory T cells in long-lasting Graves disease. Findings of the study overall: Researchers examined only peripheral blood and not thyroid tissue. Persistent Graves' patients showed less TCR diversity than newly diagnosed patients showed.

Time point: newly diagnosed GD, antithyroid drugs for less than 3 months. The TCR library was made from RNA extracted from PBMCs. The CDR3 length is 16 residues. Germline V gene lookup returns CDR1 SGHRS and CDR2 YFSETQ. Libraries of TCR beta came from iRepertoire HTBI primers plus Arm-PCR of CDR3 regions. TCRdb used MiXCR to reprocess the multiplex PCR reads, holding one entry per CDR3 protein. The sample holds 500,000 or so distinct CDR3 sequences, 12% to 15% seen once. The same sample was also studied in work on T cells in Graves' hyperthyroidism and ophthalmopathy. That work states: The definition of stable Graves' hyperthyroidism was no ophthalmopathy progression within 18 months. In the blood, most expanded thyroid clonotypes above 0.001 appeared as well.

Here the sequenced sample was peripheral blood mononuclear cells (PBMCs), taken at new diagnosis, from a patient treated with antithyroid drugs. The origin of this receptor is a woman between 50 and 59 years old with Graves disease. The chain has TRBV5-1 and TRBJ2-1; either TRBD1 or TRBD2 may supply D (6 bases each). The DNA end is more similar to TRBJ2-5, so the J call may be wrong. The CDR3 region has the DNA TGCGCCAGCAGCCCTCGGCTAGGGGGGACGCAAGAGACCCAGTACTTC. Protein product: CASSPRLGGTQETQYF.